This T cell receptor (beta chain) was obtained from a study of lymphopenia after photon versus proton radiotherapy. Overall study findings and caveats: Only patients who died were analyzed for survival; proton advantage is unproven. Photon-treated patients lost naive T cells and TCR diversity; proton-treated stayed stable.

The CDR3 is 15 amino acids. The germline V gene has CDR1 LNHNV and CDR2 YYDKDF (reference sequence). Deletions cut 3 bases from V and 7 bases from J, with 13 bases between. Assay: immunoSEQ multiplex PCR; the TCRdb copy retains only in-frame clones and omits some. The table shows about 50,000 clones, with more than 85% occurring only once. Turning to this clone: Its matching antigen is unknown.

This sequence originates from a woman aged 40 to 50 with cholangiocarcinoma. Material: peripheral blood, obtained from a patient treated with photon-based radiotherapy. The chain employs TRBV15 and TRBJ1-6, with D possibly matching TRBD1 (6 bases). CDR3 coding DNA: TGTGCCACCAGCAGCGGTACAGGGAGGAATTCACCCCTCCACTTT. Its translation is CATSSGTGRNSPLHF.